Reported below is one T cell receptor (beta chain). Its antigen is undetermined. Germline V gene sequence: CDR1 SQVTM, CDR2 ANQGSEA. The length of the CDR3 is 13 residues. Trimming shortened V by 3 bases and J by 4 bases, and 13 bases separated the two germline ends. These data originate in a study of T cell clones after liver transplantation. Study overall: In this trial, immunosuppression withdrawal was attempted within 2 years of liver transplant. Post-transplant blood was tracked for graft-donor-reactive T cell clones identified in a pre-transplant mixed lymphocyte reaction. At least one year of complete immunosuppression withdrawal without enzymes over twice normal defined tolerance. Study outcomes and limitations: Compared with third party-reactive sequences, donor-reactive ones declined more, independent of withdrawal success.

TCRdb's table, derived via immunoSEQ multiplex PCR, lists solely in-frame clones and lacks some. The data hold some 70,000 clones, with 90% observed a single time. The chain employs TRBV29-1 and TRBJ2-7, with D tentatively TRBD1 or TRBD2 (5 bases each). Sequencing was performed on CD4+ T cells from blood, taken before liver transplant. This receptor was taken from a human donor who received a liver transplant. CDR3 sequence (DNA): TGCAGCGTTGAGGTCGGGGACCCATACGAGCAGTACTTC. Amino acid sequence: CSVEVGDPYEQYF.